Listed here are 18 T cell receptor beta chains from one sample, sequenced in a study of blood T cells in healthy people across ages. Together with a sample-barcoded 5' primer, a J-beta primer mix was included in a second PCR lasting about 7 to 11 cycles. TCRdb called the 5' RACE reads again in MiXCR, with one record for every CDR3 protein. The table shows 650,000 to 700,000 distinct CDR3 sequences, with more than 45% occurring only once. Sequenced material: blood. All receptors come from a woman aged 80 or over in good health.

In this sample, this clonotype turned up many times. Since a much larger clone is just one base distant, this may be a read error. The chain carries TRBV20-1 and TRBJ2-1; TRBD2 aligns across 10 bases. The CDR3 runs 15 residues. Germline trimming cut 0 bases from V and 12 bases from J; bases unmatched to any gene: 11. CDR1 DFQATT and CDR2 SNEGSKA come from the germline V gene (reference sequence). The CDR3 loop reads CSARDVAGGPGGQFF. The CDR3, as DNA: TGCAGTGCTAGAGATGTAGCGGGGGGACCCGGGGGGCAGTTCTTC.

The CDR3 bases are TGTGCCAGCAGCGTGGCCGGGACAGGGCTCGGTGGCTACACCTTC. Encoded protein: CASSVAGTGLGGYTF. The chain carries TRBV9 and TRBJ1-2; the match to TRBD1 covers 9 bases. J gave up 7 bases and V 2 bases, and 9 bases lay outside the gene matches. This CDR3 is built from 15 residues. Per germline, CDR1 SGDLS and CDR2 YYNGEE.

Concerning this clonotype itself: A clone one base away is much larger, so this may be a read error. The chain combines TRBV9 with TRBJ2-5; 7 bases are a match to TRBD2. CDR3 length: 14 amino acids. CDR1 is SGDLS, CDR2 YYNGEE, per germline. J lost 11 bases, V lost 1 base, and 11 bases had no gene match. The chain's CDR3 is CASSVLEGRDEQYF. The CDR3 DNA is TGTGCCAGCAGCGTATTAGAGGGGAGGGATGAGCAGTACTTC.

This chain joins TRBV7-8 and TRBJ2-1; unclear D gene. Trimming removed 5 bases at V and 3 bases at J, with 11 bases between. The CDR3 is 14 amino acids. Germline CDR1 and CDR2: SGHVS and FQNEAQ. CDR3: CASSPSLYYNEQFF. The CDR3 coding sequence is TGTGCCAGCAGCCCATCACTCTACTACAATGAGCAGTTCTTC.

This chain joins TRBV15 and TRBJ2-7; D is unclear. Germline-derived CDR1 and CDR2 are LNHNV and YYDKDF (reference sequence). Trimming shortened V by 1 base and J by 4 bases, and 14 bases separated the two germline ends. The CDR3 has 15 amino acids. CDR3 nucleotides: TGTGCCACCAGCAGAGTTGTTCTGGGTCTGTACGAGCAGTACTTC. Protein: CATSRVVLGLYEQYF.

This clonotype was seen at least ten times. The J gene is TRBJ2-1, the V gene TRBV7-2, with D perhaps matching TRBD2 (5 bases). Looked up from germline, CDR1 is SGHTA and CDR2 is FQGNSA. V lost 3 bases, J lost 2 bases, and 14 bases lay in between. CDR3 length: 16 residues. The CDR3 is CASSFLPSYPYNEQFF. The CDR3, as DNA: TGTGCCAGCAGCTTCCTTCCTAGCTACCCCTACAATGAGCAGTTCTTC.

This clonotype was recorded only once. CDR3 sequence (DNA): TGTGCCACCAGCAGAGATGAGGGGGAATATCAGTTCTTC. Residues: CATSRDEGEYQFF. V usage is TRBV15 and J usage is TRBJ2-1; weak D call: TRBD1 (6 bases). Germline values: CDR1 LNHNV, CDR2 YYDKDF (reference sequence). V was clipped by 0 bases and J by 13 bases, with 13 bases between them. This CDR3 has 13 residues.

The J gene is TRBJ1-2, the V gene TRBV7-2; D remains unclear. V was shortened by 1 base and J by 8 bases, with 8 bases between the two germline ends. Germline V lookup: CDR1 SGHTA, CDR2 FQGNSA. The CDR3 extends over 12 amino acids. The CDR3 coding sequence is TGTGCCAGCAGCTTAGATTTGGGGGGCTACACCTTC. Amino acid sequence: CASSLDLGGYTF.

The V gene is TRBV5-5, the J gene TRBJ2-7, with D perhaps matching TRBD1 (5 bases). The CDR3 extends over 13 amino acids. The germline CDR1 and CDR2 sequences are SGHKS and YYEKEE (reference sequence). V gave up 2 bases and J gave up 5 bases, with 11 bases separating them. CDR3 sequence reads: CASSFSRVNEQYF. For the CDR3, the DNA is TGTGCCAGCAGCTTCTCCAGGGTGAACGAGCAGTACTTC.

Concerning this clonotype itself: A read error may be the cause here, since a much bigger clone is one base away. The V and J genes are TRBV9 and TRBJ1-2, with a possible D match to TRBD1 (6 bases). Germline assignment: CDR1 SGDLS and CDR2 YYNGEE. The CDR3 runs 15 residues. CDR3 sequence (DNA): TGTGCCAGCAGCCTCCAAGGACAGCTATTCTATGACTACACCTTC. Residues: CASSLQGQLFYDYTF.

This chain connects TRBV30 to TRBJ2-3; D is perhaps TRBD1 or TRBD2 (6 bases each). The ends were cut back, 0 bases at V and 11 bases at J, with 21 bases in the middle. CDR3 length: 15 amino acids. The germline V gene has CDR1 GTSNPN and CDR2 SVGIG (reference sequence). DNA for the CDR3: TGTGCCTGGAGTGTAAGGGGGGCTCTAAGGCAGGAGCAGTATTTT. Translation: CAWSVRGALRQEQYF.

The V and J genes are TRBV14 and TRBJ1-6; D unclear. CDR1 SGHDN and CDR2 FVKESK come from the germline V gene. Trimming took 2 bases from V and 9 from J, leaving 5 bases between them. The CDR3 contains 12 residues. Written as DNA, the CDR3 is TGTGCCAGCAGCCAATATCCTTCACCCCTCCACTTT. As protein: CASSQYPSPLHF.

V is TRBV4-1 and J is TRBJ2-5, with 12 bases matching TRBD1. The CDR3 runs 16 residues. Per germline, CDR1 MGHRA and CDR2 YSYEKL. Trimming at V came to 1 base and at J to 6 bases, leaving 6 bases not matched to a gene. CDR3 sequence (DNA): TGCGCCAGCAGCCAAGGGGACAGGGGGCCGGTGAAGACCCAGTACTTC. Translation: CASSQGDRGPVKTQYF.

Points on this clonotype: This may arise from a read error, as a much more abundant clone is one base away. The CDR3 here is CASSVAGTEGNEQFF. As DNA, the CDR3 is TGTGCCAGCAGCGTTGCCGGGACTGAAGGCAATGAGCAGTTCTTC. The chain employs TRBV9 and TRBJ2-1; D might be TRBD2 (6 bases). The CDR3 totals 15 residues. V was cut by 2 bases and J by 6 bases, with 15 bases left in between. CDR1 is SGDLS, CDR2 YYNGEE, per germline.

This clonotype was observed many times. The chain recombines TRBV7-2 with TRBJ1-2; D remains ambiguous. This CDR3 region has 15 residues. V dropped 3 bases and J dropped 7 bases, with 18 bases sitting between them. Germline loops: CDR1 SGHTA, CDR2 FQGNSA. The CDR3 loop reads CASSFLRRARSGYTF. The CDR3 DNA reads TGTGCCAGCAGCTTCCTCCGCCGGGCTCGGAGTGGCTACACCTTC.

This clonotype has ten or more counts. J is TRBJ2-5 and V is TRBV20-1; no firm D call. The CDR3 loop spans 13 amino acids. V dropped 2 bases and J dropped 2 bases, with 9 bases sitting between them. Germline V gene data show CDR1 as DFQATT and CDR2 as SNEGSKA (reference sequence). For the CDR3, the DNA is TGCAGTGCTAGAAAACCTGGTCAAGAGACCCAGTACTTC. It yields the protein CSARKPGQETQYF.

The rearrangement joins TRBV10-1 to TRBJ2-1; D ambiguous. Trimming took 0 bases from V and 8 from J, leaving 11 bases between them. The CDR3 spans 14 residues. Germline lookup yields CDR1 WNHNN and CDR2 SYGVQD (reference sequence). CDR3 sequence reads: CASSESGRNDEQFF. CDR3 sequence (DNA): TGCGCCAGCAGTGAGTCAGGTCGGAACGATGAGCAGTTCTTC.

With respect to this clonotype: The final CDR3 position lacks the conserved phenylalanine or tryptophan, pointing to a likely read error. CDR3 sequence (DNA): TGTGCCAGCAGTTTATGGGGCAGGGGGACGGACGAGCAGTACTAC. Amino acid sequence: CASSLWGRGTDEQYY. J is TRBJ2-7 and V is TRBV28; 7 bases are a match to TRBD1. Trimming took 0 bases from V and 5 from J; bases not matched to a gene: 7. Germline CDR1 is MDHEN and CDR2 is SYDVKM. The CDR3 totals 15 residues.